This entry concerns a single TCR beta chain. Its specificity is not known. Across several immunoSEQ plates, the genomic DNA of each subset was split evenly. This table comes from immunoSEQ multiplex PCR, and its TCRdb copy is limited to in-frame clones, with some not included. The table has a few hundred thousand clones, approximately 97% seen once; the top ten hold about 0.057%. Trimming removed 7 bases from V and 0 bases from J, with 7 bases in between. This CDR3 region has 13 residues. In germline, CDR1 is ENHRY, CDR2 SYGVKD. The data derive from a study of shared clonotypes between healthy human individuals. The wider study: Researchers drew samples from two women and a few men aged 18 to 49. General study points: Compared with memory subsets, naive subsets generally had larger estimated richness. The four-donor shared clonotypes exceeded non-shared clonotypes in generation probability, with non-shared ones scoring lower.

The rearrangement joins TRBV10-3 to TRBJ1-5; the D gene is possibly TRBD1 (5 bases). Sequencing was done on a sample of naive CD4+ T cells sorted from blood. Subset here: CD45RA+ positively selected. This clonotype was obtained from a woman aged 30 to 39 in good health. The CDR3 loop reads CAIKDTSNQPQHF. The CDR3 coding sequence is TGTGCCATCAAGGACACTAGCAATCAGCCCCAGCATTTT.